This TCR beta chain is from a study of lymphopenia after photon versus proton radiotherapy. Study observations and caveats: Survival link was tested only in deceased patients; proton benefit remains a possibility. Post-nadir diversity loss with photons came from oligoclonal expansion, particularly CD8+ Temra cells. Photon-treated patients lost naive T cells and TCR diversity; proton-treated stayed stable. In patients who died, overall survival fell as post-nadir TCR diversity dropped more.

Clones were sequenced by immunoSEQ multiplex PCR, and TCRdb holds only the in-frame ones, with some missing. The sample has tens of thousands of clones; about 89% are singletons. The CDR3 runs 13 residues. Trimming cost V 0 bases and J 8 bases, with 9 bases left between them. Germline CDR1 is SGDLS and CDR2 is YYNGEE. Remarks on this clone: Its antigen is not known.

Sequencing was performed on peripheral blood, taken from a patient treated with proton-based radiotherapy. V and J are TRBV9 and TRBJ2-1; TRBD1 is a possible D gene (6 bases). This clonotype was obtained from a man older than 75 with esophageal cancer. For the CDR3, the DNA is TGTGCCAGCAGCGTAGCCGCAGGGGATGAGCAGTTCTTC. Protein product: CASSVAAGDEQFF.